This T cell receptor (beta chain) originates from a study of cytomegalovirus exposure and HLA in healthy donors. Primers: 60 Vbeta forward and 13 Jbeta reverse. Using immunoSEQ multiplex PCR, the repertoire was profiled, and TCRdb retains in-frame clones only, with some absent. This sample carries under 200,000 clones, approximately 71% of them seen once, and the ten largest clones take around 4.9%. This clone has a handful of counts. Its antigen is as yet unknown. Overall study findings and caveats: Other equally common chains were less clonally expanded than HLA-associated TCR beta chains, a later analysis showed.

J lost 2 bases, V lost 9 bases, and 1 base had no gene match. Germline V gene data show CDR1 as KGHSH and CDR2 as LQKENI. The CDR3 runs 12 residues. Sequencing used PBMCs. This TCR came from a male donor in good health and CMV-seronegative. The rearrangement uses TRBV18 and TRBJ1-2; 9 positions match TRBD1. Here the CDR3 reads CASGTGNYGYTF. The CDR3 coding sequence is TGTGCCAGTGGGACAGGGAACTATGGCTACACCTTC. Full variable domain (remainder filled in from reference TRBV18 and TRBJ1-2): NAGVMQNPRHLVRRRGQEARLRCSPMKGHSHVYWYRQLPEEGLKFMVYLQKENIIDESGMPKERFSAEFPKEGPSILRIQQVVRGDSAAYFCASGTGNYGYTFGSGTRLTVV.